A selection of T cell receptor beta chains follows, all from one sample in a study of neurological immune-mediated disorders. From the 5' RACE reads, TCRdb called clonotypes with MiXCR, one entry per CDR3 protein. The table lists 95,000 or so distinct CDR3 sequences, 3% to 4.5% of them singletons. The sample taken for sequencing was PBMCs. Every receptor here comes from a woman between 18 and 29 years old with multiple sclerosis. Both conserved end residues are part of each CDR3. A D gene is named only where the DNA matches it firmly. The listing skips clone size in some rows; elsewhere it reads once, few, many or a size class.

d_call | j_call | clone_size | v_call | cdr3_nt | cdr3_aa
TRBD2 | TRBJ2-1 | many | TRBV6-6 | TGTGCCAGCAGTTACAGAGAAGCGGGACCCTACAATGAGCAGTTCTTC | CASSYREAGPYNEQFF
TRBD1 | TRBJ1-2 | many | TRBV27 | TGTGCCAGTTCGACAGGGGGACTTCTTGGCTACACCTTC | CASSTGGLLGYTF
. | TRBJ2-1 | many | TRBV4-3 | TGCGCCAGCAGTCGGGACCACCGAGACACAAATGAGCAGTTCTTC | CASSRDHRDTNEQFF
. | TRBJ1-6 | many | TRBV10-3 | TGTGCCATCACCCGGGACCAAGATTCACCCCTCCACTTT | CAITRDQDSPLHF
. | TRBJ2-2 | many | TRBV5-1 | TGCGCCAGCAGCTTGTTACTAGCCGGGGAGCTGTTTTTT | CASSLLLAGELFF
TRBD2 | TRBJ2-1 | many | TRBV4-3 | TGCGCCAGCAGCCAAGATCTCTCTAGCGGGAGGGGGAATGAGCAGTTCTTC | CASSQDLSSGRGNEQFF
TRBD1 | TRBJ1-1 | many | TRBV5-1 | TGCGCCAGCAGCGCCCATCCGGGACAGGGGGCCAAATTACTCCTTTTGTCTGAAGCTTTCTTT | CASSAHPGQGAKLLLLSEAFF
. | TRBJ2-6 | many | TRBV3-1 | TGTGCCAGCAGCCAAGAAGGGGCCGGGGCCAACGTCCTGACTTTC | CASSQEGAGANVLTF
. | TRBJ1-6 | many | TRBV6-2/TRBV6-3 | TGTGCCAGCAGTTACTCGATTGGGACGAGCTCCTATAATTCACCCCTCCACTTT | CASSYSIGTSSYNSPLHF
. | TRBJ2-7 | many | TRBV20-1 | TGCAGTGCTAGAGATCCCCGGGGCGGAAACTACGAGCAGTACTTC | CSARDPRGGNYEQYF
TRBD1 | TRBJ1-2 | many | TRBV27 | TGTGCCAGCAGACGGACAGGGATGGGCTATGGCTACACCTTC | CASRRTGMGYGYTF
. | TRBJ1-2 | many | TRBV7-2 | TGTGCCAGCAGCTTAGAGGCGGCAGGGAGGCTTGGCTACACCTTC | CASSLEAAGRLGYTF
. | TRBJ1-3 | many | TRBV5-1 | TGCGCCAGCAGCTCAGGACGGCCCTCTGGAAACACCATATATTTT | CASSSGRPSGNTIYF
. | TRBJ2-5 | many | TRBV5-1 | TGCGCCAGCAGGTCGACTAGTGGAGAGACCCAGTACTTC | CASRSTSGETQYF
TRBD2 | TRBJ2-3 | many | TRBV10-2 | TGCGCCAGCGATAGCGGGACTAGCACAGATACGCAGTATTTT | CASDSGTSTDTQYF
TRBD2 | TRBJ2-2 | many | TRBV27 | TGTGCCAGCAGTCTCTCCGGGACTACCTACACCGGGGAGCTGTTTTTT | CASSLSGTTYTGELFF
TRBD2 | TRBJ2-2 | many | TRBV6-1 | TGTGCCAGCAGTCCGGGACTAGCGGGATCCGACGGGGAGCTGTTTTTT | CASSPGLAGSDGELFF
TRBD2 | TRBJ2-5 | many | TRBV5-1 | TGCGCCAGCAGCTTAGTAGCGGGGGGGCAAGAGACCCAGTACTTC | CASSLVAGGQETQYF
. | TRBJ2-5 | . | TRBV19 | TGTGCCAGTAGTATATTGGGTTGGCAAGAGAACCAGTACTTC | CASSILGWQENQYF
. | TRBJ2-3 | many | TRBV15 | TGTGCCACCAGCAGAGACAGGGAAGTTGTAGGCTCAGATACGCAGTATTTT | CATSRDREVVGSDTQYF
. | TRBJ1-5 | many | TRBV20-1 | TGCAGTGCTGCCGTCCCGGTGGCCATTCAGCCCCAGCATTTT | CSAAVPVAIQPQHF
TRBD1 | TRBJ2-2 | many | TRBV24-1 | TGTGCCACCAGACCCCAGGGGGCCGGGGAGCTGTTTTTT | CATRPQGAGELFF
TRBD1 | TRBJ1-2 | many | TRBV5-6 | TGTGCCAGCAGCCCGGGACAGAGCTATGGCTACACCTTC | CASSPGQSYGYTF
. | TRBJ2-3 | many | TRBV5-1 | TGCGCCAGCAGTGTCCAAAACACAGATACGCAGTATTTT | CASSVQNTDTQYF
TRBD2 | TRBJ2-1 | many | TRBV25-1 | TGTGCCAGCAGTCCAGCGGGGATCTACAATGAGCAGTTCTTC | CASSPAGIYNEQFF
TRBD2 | TRBJ2-1 | many | TRBV20-1 | TGCAGTGCCCCGGGACTAGCGCACAATGAGCAGTTCTTC | CSAPGLAHNEQFF
. | TRBJ1-5 | many | TRBV6-1 | TGTGCCAGCAGTGAAGTAGGAGCATATGGAAATCAGCCCCAGCATTTT | CASSEVGAYGNQPQHF
. | TRBJ1-5 | many | TRBV20-1 | TGCAGTGCTAGTATCGGCAGGGGCAATCAGCCCCAGCATTTT | CSASIGRGNQPQHF
. | TRBJ2-3 | many | TRBV20-1 | TGCAGTGCTAGTCTTGGAGGGGCGGTCACAGATACGCAGTATTTT | CSASLGGAVTDTQYF
. | TRBJ1-4 | few | TRBV6-5 | TGTGCCAGCAGTTACTCAGGGACTGGGGGTGGAAAACTGTTTTTT | CASSYSGTGGGKLFF
TRBD1 | TRBJ1-3 | . | TRBV11-2 | TGTGCCAGCAGCCGAGACAGGGCGGGAAAAAACATATATTTT | CASSRDRAGKNIYF
. | TRBJ2-2 | many | TRBV29-1 | TGCAGCGGGAGGAGGTCCTTGGCCGGGGAGCTGTTTTTT | CSGRRSLAGELFF
TRBD2 | TRBJ2-3 | medium-sized | TRBV4-2 | TGTGCCAGCAGCCAAGATGGCGCGGGAGGGCTCGGTACGCAGTATTTT | CASSQDGAGGLGTQYF
. | TRBJ2-3 | many | TRBV5-6 | TGTGCCAGCAGCTTGCTTGCAGATACGCAGTATTTT | CASSLLADTQYF
TRBD1 | TRBJ1-2 | many | TRBV20-1 | TGCAGTGCGGGAGACAGGGTCTATGGCTACACCTTC | CSAGDRVYGYTF
TRBD1 | TRBJ2-5 | many | TRBV7-2 | TGTGCCAGCAGCTTAAACGGACAGGGCAAGACCCAGTACTTC | CASSLNGQGKTQYF
. | TRBJ2-1 | many | TRBV7-2 | TGTGCCAGCAGGCGCCAGGGTTCCTACAATGAGCAGTTCTTC | CASRRQGSYNEQFF
. | TRBJ1-2 | many | TRBV7-9 | TGTGCCAGCGGTGATTGGACGGGAGGGATCTATGGCTACACCTTC | CASGDWTGGIYGYTF
TRBD1 | TRBJ1-1 | many | TRBV12-3/TRBV12-4 | TGTGCCAGCAGCACCGGGACAGGGGCTCCTGAAGCTTTCTTT | CASSTGTGAPEAFF
TRBD2 | TRBJ2-1 | many | TRBV28 | TGTGCCAGCACGGGGACTAGCGGGAACAATGAGCAGTTCTTC | CASTGTSGNNEQFF
TRBD1 | TRBJ1-4 | many | TRBV5-5 | TGTGCCAGCAGCTTGGGTGGACAGGGTCGGGAAAAACTGTTTTTT | CASSLGGQGREKLFF
. | TRBJ2-5 | many | TRBV4-2 | TGTGCCAGCAGCCAAGAGGGGACCCAGTACTTC | CASSQEGTQYF
TRBD2 | TRBJ2-1 | many | TRBV7-2 | TGTGCCAGCAGCTTCACTAGCGGGAGGGTGGGCAATGAGCAGTTCTTC | CASSFTSGRVGNEQFF
. | TRBJ1-1 | many | TRBV14 | TGTGCCAGCAGCCAAGAATCGGGGGAAGCTTTCTTT | CASSQESGEAFF
. | TRBJ1-1 | many | TRBV5-6 | TGTGCCAGCAGCCCCTCAGGGTACACTGAAGCTTTCTTT | CASSPSGYTEAFF
. | TRBJ1-4 | many | TRBV12-3/TRBV12-4 | TGTGCCAGCAGTTTGGATGAGCTTGGCGAAAAACTGTTTTTT | CASSLDELGEKLFF
. | TRBJ2-7 | many | TRBV20-1 | TGCAGTGCTTCACCACCCGGGACACACAACGAGCAGTACTTC | CSASPPGTHNEQYF
. | TRBJ2-7 | many | TRBV7-2 | TGTGCCAGCAGCTTAAACTCCCCAGGCGACGAGCAGTACTTC | CASSLNSPGDEQYF
. | TRBJ1-5 | many | TRBV24-1 | TGTGCCACCAGTGCAGGCAATCAAAAGGGTTTAAATCAGCCCCAGCATTTT | CATSAGNQKGLNQPQHF
. | TRBJ1-6 | many | TRBV10-2 | TGCGCCAGCAGGGACAGTTGGGTCTATAATTCACCCCTCCACTTT | CASRDSWVYNSPLHF
TRBD1 | TRBJ1-5 | many | TRBV6-5 | TGTGCCAGCAGTTTGGGGAGGGGGCTCAATCAGCCCCAGCATTTT | CASSLGRGLNQPQHF
. | TRBJ1-3 | many | TRBV7-2 | TGTGCCAGCAGCTCACAGGGTCACACCATATATTTT | CASSSQGHTIYF
TRBD1 | TRBJ2-5 | many | TRBV7-2 | TGTGCCAGCAGCTTAGCGTCAGGGGGATACGAGGGTCGAGGGCAAGAGACCCAGTACTTC | CASSLASGGYEGRGQETQYF
. | TRBJ2-2 | . | TRBV7-6 | TGTGCCAGCAGCTTAGCGGGGCCTGGAATCGGGGAGCTGTTTTTT | CASSLAGPGIGELFF
. | TRBJ1-1 | many | TRBV7-2 | TGTGCCAGCAGCTTAGATTTAGGGGGCACTGAAGCTTTCTTT | CASSLDLGGTEAFF
. | TRBJ2-4 | many | TRBV6-5 | TGTGCCAGCAGTTACTCGACCGGGGGCGTAGCCAAAAACATTCAGTACTTC | CASSYSTGGVAKNIQYF
TRBD1 | TRBJ2-7 | many | TRBV5-1 | TGCGCCAGCAGCGTCGGGACAGAGGCCTACGAGCAGTACTTC | CASSVGTEAYEQYF